This is a list of T cell receptor beta chains from one sample in a study of blood T cell repertoires in COVID-19. TCRdb's table, derived via immunoSEQ multiplex PCR, lists solely in-frame clones and lacks some. Of about 110,000 clones in the sample, over 60% were seen once. The sequenced material came from peripheral blood. All receptors come from a woman aged 80 or older with acute or convalescent COVID-19. CDR3s include the opening cysteine and the closing phenylalanine or tryptophan. D genes are given only for firm matches. Size is omitted from some rows. Given values are once, few, many or a class for expanded clones.

>TRBV6-5|TRBJ2-7|.|few|16
CASSYSGAGASYEQYF
TGTGCCAGCAGTTACTCCGGTGCGGGCGCTTCCTACGAGCAGTACTTC
>TRBV18|TRBJ2-5|.|once|14
CASSPPEGVETQYF
TGTGCCAGCTCACCACCGGAAGGAGTAGAGACCCAGTACTTC
>TRBV7-9|TRBJ1-4|.|.|16
CASSVAGILTNEKLFF
TGTGCCAGCAGCGTCGCAGGGATCTTAACTAATGAAAAACTGTTTTTT
>TRBV18|TRBJ1-4|.|.|14
CASSRTPTNEKLFF
TGTGCCAGCTCTAGAACCCCAACTAATGAAAAACTGTTTTTT
>TRBV3-1/TRBV3-2|TRBJ1-2|TRBD1|.|15
CASSRRTGTNYGYTF
TGTGCCAGCAGCCGCCGGACAGGGACTAACTATGGCTACACCTTC
>TRBV3-1/TRBV3-2|TRBJ1-2|.|.|15
CASSQGTVANYGYTF
TGTGCCAGCAGCCAAGGGACAGTAGCTAACTATGGCTACACCTTC
>TRBV3-1/TRBV3-2|TRBJ2-5|.|.|15
CASSLEVQLQETQYF
TGTGCCAGCAGCCTCGAAGTACAGCTTCAAGAGACCCAGTACTTC
>TRBV4-2|TRBJ2-1|TRBD2|.|17
CASSQQLAGGPGNEQFF
TGTGCCAGCAGCCAACAATTAGCGGGAGGGCCCGGGAATGAGCAGTTCTTC
>TRBV24-1|TRBJ1-4|.|.|15
CATKDTFGTNEKLFF
TGTGCCACCAAAGACACATTTGGCACTAATGAAAAACTGTTTTTT
>TRBV7-3|TRBJ1-6|.|few|13
CASSLSRNSPLHF
TGTGCCAGCAGCTTATCCAGAAATTCACCCCTCCACTTT
>TRBV19|TRBJ2-7|TRBD1|once|18
CASSRSGQGQSGSYEQYF
TGTGCCAGTAGTAGATCTGGACAGGGGCAGTCCGGATCCTACGAGCAGTACTTC
>TRBV7-9|TRBJ2-2|TRBD2|few|15
CASAGTSGGTGELFF
TGTGCCAGCGCCGGGACTAGCGGGGGCACCGGGGAGCTGTTTTTT
>TRBV3-1/TRBV3-2|TRBJ1-6|.|.|13
CASRDTNNSPLHF
TGTGCCAGCAGGGACACAAACAATTCACCCCTCCACTTT
>TRBV19|TRBJ1-2|TRBD1|.|13
CASSTGQDYGYTF
TGTGCCAGTAGTACTGGACAGGACTATGGCTACACCTTC
>TRBV28|TRBJ1-2|TRBD1|.|16
CASSLYRQGSNYGYTF
TGTGCCAGCAGTTTATATCGACAGGGCTCTAACTATGGCTACACCTTC
>TRBV19|TRBJ2-1|TRBD2|.|17
CASSSSSGRATYNEQFF
TGTGCCAGTAGTTCCTCTAGCGGGAGGGCAACCTACAATGAGCAGTTCTTC
>TRBV20-1|TRBJ2-2|.|.|13
CSASSGVAGELFF
TGCAGTGCTAGTTCGGGGGTGGCCGGGGAGCTGTTTTTT
>TRBV19|TRBJ2-7|.|.|11
CASSTGDEQYF
TGTGCCAGTAGTACAGGGGACGAGCAGTACTTC
>TRBV7-8|TRBJ1-1|.|.|15
CASSLGGRVNTEAFF
TGTGCCAGCAGCTTAGGGGGCAGGGTGAACACTGAAGCTTTCTTT
>TRBV19|TRBJ1-5|.|.|15
CASSIDFRNNQPQHF
TGTGCCAGTAGTATAGATTTCAGAAACAATCAGCCCCAGCATTTT
>TRBV4-1|TRBJ2-1|.|.|13
CASTLGGHNEQFF
TGCGCCAGCACTCTCGGGGGGCACAATGAGCAGTTCTTC
>TRBV28|TRBJ1-3|.|.|16
CASSLKLGVSGNTIYF
TGTGCCAGCAGTTTGAAATTAGGGGTCTCTGGAAACACCATATATTTT
>TRBV3-1/TRBV3-2|TRBJ1-4|TRBD1|.|15
CASSPTGEGNEKLFF
TGTGCCAGCAGCCCGACAGGGGAGGGTAATGAAAAACTGTTTTTT
>TRBV10-3|TRBJ1-2|TRBD1|few|15
CAINSGQVKDYGYTF
TGTGCCATCAACTCGGGACAGGTAAAAGACTATGGCTACACCTTC
>TRBV7-2|TRBJ2-5|TRBD1|.|15
CASSLQGGASETQYF
TGTGCCAGCAGCTTACAAGGGGGCGCATCGGAGACCCAGTACTTC
>TRBV7-2|TRBJ2-5|TRBD2|few|16
CASSLTSSGWGETQYF
TGTGCCAGCAGTCTTACCTCTAGCGGGTGGGGAGAGACCCAGTACTTC
>TRBV2|TRBJ1-2|.|.|15
CASSGPTGTFYGYTF
TGTGCCAGCAGTGGACCAACAGGAACCTTCTATGGCTACACCTTC
>TRBV28|TRBJ2-3|TRBD2|.|14
CASILAGAMDTQYF
TGTGCCAGCATTTTAGCGGGAGCGATGGATACGCAGTATTTT
>TRBV7-9|TRBJ1-6|.|.|12
CASSLSSSPLHF
TGTGCCAGCAGCTTATCGTCCTCACCCCTCCACTTT
>TRBV4-1|TRBJ2-4|TRBD2|.|16
CASSQDSSGRALIQYF
TGCGCCAGCAGCCAAGATAGCAGCGGGAGGGCTCTCATTCAGTACTTC
>TRBV28|TRBJ2-7|.|.|15
CASSLPKGLYYEQYF
TGTGCCAGCAGTTTACCCAAGGGGCTGTACTACGAGCAGTACTTC
>TRBV7-2|TRBJ2-4|TRBD1|.|15
CASSEQGARGNIQYF
TGTGCCAGCAGCGAACAGGGGGCGCGGGGAAACATTCAGTACTTC
>TRBV28|TRBJ1-1|.|.|15
CASSGTQGWLTEAFF
TGTGCCAGCAGTGGGACACAGGGTTGGTTGACTGAAGCTTTCTTT
>TRBV19|TRBJ1-5|.|once|14
CASTLGVSNQPQHF
TGTGCCAGTACCTTAGGGGTCTCGAATCAGCCCCAGCATTTT
>TRBV10-3|TRBJ2-1|.|.|13
CAISEGGGREQFF
TGTGCCATCAGTGAGGGGGGGGGCCGTGAGCAGTTCTTC
>TRBV11-1|TRBJ1-1|.|.|15
CASSLPQGMNTEAFF
TGTGCCAGCAGCTTACCGCAGGGTATGAACACTGAAGCTTTCTTT
>TRBV6-1|TRBJ1-4|.|once|17
CASSEVRGWVTNEKLFF
TGTGCCAGCAGTGAAGTCAGGGGATGGGTAACTAATGAAAAACTGTTTTTT
>TRBV4-2|TRBJ1-5|.|once|13
CASSQSLNQPQHF
TGTGCCAGCAGCCAAAGCCTCAATCAGCCCCAGCATTTT
>TRBV3-1/TRBV3-2|TRBJ2-2|TRBD1|.|14
CASSQDRGTGELFF
TGTGCCAGCAGCCAGGACAGGGGCACCGGGGAGCTGTTTTTT
>TRBV5-5|TRBJ1-1|.|.|15
CASSKPGAMNTEAFF
TGTGCCAGCAGCAAACCGGGAGCCATGAACACTGAAGCTTTCTTT
>TRBV6-2/TRBV6-3|TRBJ2-1|TRBD2|.|14
CASSLGTSGSGLFF
TGTGCCAGCAGTCTTGGGACTAGCGGGAGTGGATTGTTCTTC
>TRBV5-1|TRBJ2-3|TRBD1|.|15
CASTPRGQSTDTQYF
TGCGCCAGCACCCCGAGGGGGCAGAGCACAGATACGCAGTATTTT
>TRBV5-1|TRBJ2-5|TRBD1|.|16
CASSLGTGGPPETQYF
TGCGCCAGCAGCTTGGGGACAGGGGGCCCCCCAGAGACCCAGTACTTC
>TRBV4-1|TRBJ2-2|.|.|11
CASSLRGELFF
TGCGCCAGCAGTCTGAGGGGGGAGCTGTTTTTT
>TRBV5-6|TRBJ2-7|TRBD2|.|16
CASSLLSLREGYEQYF
TGTGCCAGCAGCTTGCTTTCGCTCAGGGAGGGCTACGAGCAGTACTTC
>TRBV6-1|TRBJ1-1|TRBD1|few|16
CASSEATGWMNTEAFF
TGTGCCAGCAGTGAAGCGACAGGGTGGATGAACACTGAAGCTTTCTTT
>TRBV7-9|TRBJ1-4|.|.|15
CASSLDGGLGEKLFF
TGTGCCAGCAGCTTAGATGGGGGCTTAGGTGAAAAACTGTTTTTT
>TRBV4-2|TRBJ1-4|.|once|16
CASSQRQNGANEKLFF
TGTGCCAGCAGCCAACGGCAAAACGGAGCTAATGAAAAACTGTTTTTT
>TRBV30|TRBJ2-7|.|few|13
CAWEQGEGREQYF
TGTGCCTGGGAACAGGGAGAGGGTAGGGAGCAGTACTTC
>TRBV7-9|TRBJ1-6|TRBD1|few|14
CASRRDRVNSPLHF
TGTGCCAGCCGTAGGGACAGGGTCAATTCACCCCTCCACTTT
>TRBV7-9|TRBJ2-2|TRBD2|once|13
CASRRGGDGELFF
TGTGCCAGCAGACGCGGGGGTGACGGGGAGCTGTTTTTT
>TRBV7-6|TRBJ1-6|.|.|15
CASSPEARGRSPLHF
TGTGCCAGCAGCCCAGAGGCCAGGGGACGATCACCCCTCCACTTT
>TRBV14|TRBJ2-1|TRBD2|.|18
CASSQASGSLSSYNEQFF
TGTGCCAGCAGCCAAGCTAGCGGGAGTCTAAGCTCCTACAATGAGCAGTTCTTC
>TRBV12-3/TRBV12-4|TRBJ1-2|TRBD1|.|13
CASRPGQGYGYTF
TGTGCCAGCAGGCCGGGACAGGGCTATGGCTACACCTTC
>TRBV6-1|TRBJ2-3|TRBD2|.|16
CASSEGLAGGQDTQYF
TGTGCCAGCAGTGAAGGACTAGCGGGGGGGCAAGATACGCAGTATTTT
>TRBV19|TRBJ2-7|.|once|14
CASSPEERVGEQYF
TGTGCCAGTAGTCCAGAAGAGAGGGTCGGCGAGCAGTACTTC
>TRBV9|TRBJ2-1|.|.|15
CASSVSSAPYNEQFF
TGTGCCAGCAGCGTTTCTAGCGCTCCCTACAATGAGCAGTTCTTC
>TRBV19|TRBJ2-5|TRBD1|few|14
CASQKTGPGETQYF
TGTGCCAGTCAAAAGACAGGGCCCGGGGAGACCCAGTACTTC
>TRBV5-4|TRBJ1-1|.|.|16
CASSPSPQATGTEAFF
TGTGCCAGCAGCCCTAGTCCGCAGGCAACAGGGACTGAAGCTTTCTTT